The source of this T cell receptor (beta chain) is a study of T cells in Graves' hyperthyroidism and ophthalmopathy. Amplified regions were TCR beta CDR3 sequences from RNA transcripts. Using the HTBI primer set, a first-round RT-PCR was run on the TCR CDR3. TCRdb re-derived calls from the multiplex PCR reads in MiXCR, one entry per CDR3 protein. The repertoire holds under 350,000 distinct CDR3 sequences, with roughly 18% as singletons. This clonotype came up many times. The receptor's source is a woman aged 45-65 years with Graves' hyperthyroidism. The sequenced sample consisted of blood.

The CDR3, as DNA: TGTGCCAGCACTGTGGGACCCAATGAGCAGTTCTTC. Amino acid sequence: CASTVGPNEQFF. V usage is TRBV28 and J usage is TRBJ2-1; either TRBD1 or TRBD2 may fit D (5 bases each). Trimming shortened V by 7 bases and J by 6 bases, and 10 bases separated the two germline ends. The CDR3 spans 12 residues. Germline V CDR1 and CDR2: MDHEN, SYDVKM.